The source of this TCR beta chain is a study of T-cell reconstitution after alpha-beta-depleted transplantation in children. This clonotype was seen a few times. A TCRbeta library incorporating unique molecular identifiers was prepared. One entry per CDR3 protein, called by TCRdb with MiXCR from the PCR reads. The sample has over 80,000 distinct CDR3 sequences; less than 25% are singletons. V was pared by 7 bases and J by 5 bases, with 5 bases of the junction left unmatched. The length of the CDR3 is 12 residues. Germline CDR1 reads DFQATT; CDR2 reads SNEGSKA (reference sequence). This TCR was sampled from a boy younger than 10 with acute lymphoblastic leukemia, due to receive a stem cell transplant. The sample here was PBMCs, taken before TCRalphabeta/CD19-depleted stem cell transplant. This chain links TRBV20-1 with TRBJ1-5, with 7 bases fitting TRBD1. DNA of the CDR3: TGCAGTGTTTTTACAGGGGATCAGCCCCAGCATTTT. Encoded protein: CSVFTGDQPQHF.